The 24 T cell receptor beta chains presented below share a single source sample, sequenced in a study of graft-versus-host responses after intestinal transplantation. Produced via immunoSEQ multiplex PCR; TCRdb's table is partial and in-frame only. The sample contains just over 14,000 clones, around 94% of which appear only once. The sample in question was PBMCs, obtained 9 days after transplant. These receptor sequences come from a human patient who received an intestinal transplant, so some T cells may come from the graft donor.

This clone has only one observation. CDR3 DNA sequence: TGTGCCAGCAGCCACCGCGAAGTAGCGGGAGGGACGAGCACAGATACGCAGTATTTT. The encoded protein is CASSHREVAGGTSTDTQYF. This rearrangement joins TRBV11-2 to TRBJ2-3, with 11 nucleotides matching TRBD2. The germline CDR1 and CDR2 sequences are SGHAT and FQNNGV. The CDR3 loop spans 19 amino acids. J lost 0 bases, V lost 5 bases, and 13 bases had no gene match.

This chain uses TRBV10-2 with TRBJ1-1; D gene unclear. This CDR3 spans 13 amino acids. CDR1 is WSHSY and CDR2 is SAAADI in the germline V gene. Trimming stripped 11 bases from V and 3 bases from J, with 16 bases between. Written as DNA, the CDR3 is TGCGCCCGCCTCTATCCTAGGGACACTGAAGCTTTCTTT. Encoded protein: CARLYPRDTEAFF.

The chain couples TRBV5-1 to TRBJ2-5; D is possibly TRBD1 (6 bases). Per germline, CDR1 SGHRS and CDR2 YFSETQ. The V gene lost 4 bases and the J gene lost 2 bases, with 12 bases spanning the gap. CDR3 length: 14 residues. CDR3 region: CASSPTDRQETQYF. CDR3 sequence (DNA): TGCGCCAGCAGCCCAACCGACAGGCAAGAGACCCAGTACTTC.

This chain joins TRBV6-6 and TRBJ1-1; no clear D gene. There are 11 residues in the CDR3. Trimming cost V 8 bases and J 4 bases, with 8 bases left between them. Germline lookup yields CDR1 MNHNY and CDR2 SVGAGI (reference sequence). The CDR3 loop is CASPDPTEAFF. CDR3 coding DNA: TGTGCCAGCCCCGATCCCACTGAAGCTTTCTTT.

This rearrangement joins TRBV28 to TRBJ2-4; 9 bases line up with TRBD1. This CDR3 is built from 16 residues. The germline V gene has CDR1 MDHEN and CDR2 SYDVKM. J gave up 8 bases and V 10 bases, and 18 bases lay outside the gene matches. CDR3 region: CAISSRGTGSADIQYF. The DNA of the CDR3 is TGTGCCATCTCATCCCGCGGGACAGGGTCGGCGGACATTCAGTACTTC. The full variable domain, completed using reference TRBV28 and TRBJ2-4, is DVKVTQSSRYLVKRTGEKVFLECVQDMDHENMFWYRQDPGLGLRLIYFSYDVKMKEKGDIPEGYSVSREKKERFSLILESASTNQTSMYLCAISSRGTGSADIQYFGAGTRLSVL.

In its sample, this clone was seen a few times. The CDR3 coding sequence is TGTGCCAGCAGTGACAGCTCCTACGAGCAGTACTTC. It translates to CASSDSSYEQYF. J is TRBJ2-7 and V is TRBV27, with a tentative D call TRBD1 (5 bases). From germline, CDR1 is MNHEY and CDR2 SMNVEV (reference sequence). V gave up 5 bases and J gave up 0 bases, with 5 bases separating them. The CDR3 covers 12 residues.

CDR3 coding DNA: TGCGCCAGCAGCGAGTTCGACAGTCTTAATGAAGCTTTCTTT. Protein sequence: CASSEFDSLNEAFF. This chain uses TRBV5-1 with TRBJ1-1; tentatively, D is TRBD1 (5 bases). V was cut by 4 bases and J by 7 bases, with 17 bases left in between. This CDR3 is built from 14 residues. CDR1 and CDR2 from the germline V gene are SGHRS and YFSETQ.

The chain joins TRBV28 to TRBJ2-7; D remains unclear. Trimming took off 3 bases at V and 1 base at J, with 10 bases between the two ends. The CDR3 is made up of 14 amino acids. CDR1 is MDHEN, CDR2 SYDVKM, per germline. CDR3 loop: CASSLALGSYEQYF. CDR3 nucleotides: TGTGCCAGCAGTTTGGCCCTAGGGTCCTACGAGCAGTACTTC.

The chain joins TRBV11-2 to TRBJ2-7; 9 bases agree with TRBD2. This CDR3 comprises 15 residues. V lost 3 bases to trimming and J lost 7 bases; unmatched junction nucleotides: 10. Germline CDR1 and CDR2: SGHAT and FQNNGV. The CDR3 nucleotides are TGTGCCAGCAGCTTCCTCCTAGCGGGGACTGGGGAGCAGTACTTC. Encoded protein: CASSFLLAGTGEQYF.

J is TRBJ2-6 and V is TRBV14; D is ambiguous. V was cut by 1 base and J by 12 bases, with 7 bases left in between. This CDR3 is 12 amino acids long. CDR1 and CDR2 (germline): SGHDN, FVKESK. The CDR3 DNA follows: TGTGCCAGCAGCCAAGTAATCGGCGTCCTGACTTTC. Protein sequence: CASSQVIGVLTF.

The rearrangement uses TRBV11-2 and TRBJ2-1, with 11 bases that match TRBD2. Trimming took 3 bases from V and 10 from J; bases not matched to a gene: 8. Germline V lookup: CDR1 SGHAT, CDR2 FQNNGV. CDR3 length equals 15 residues. The DNA for the CDR3 is TGTGCCAGCAGCTTTATGGGGGGGACTAGCGGAGAGCAGTTCTTC. Translated, it gives CASSFMGGTSGEQFF.

The J gene is TRBJ2-6, the V gene TRBV5-1; D not resolved. This CDR3 has 17 amino acids. Germline loops: CDR1 SGHRS, CDR2 YFSETQ. V lost 2 bases and J lost 2, with 14 bases in between. CDR3 DNA: TGCGCCAGCAGCTTTCTCGGCGTCGCGGCTGGGGCCAACGTCCTGACTTTC. This gives the protein CASSFLGVAAGANVLTF. The full variable domain, with the rest looked up from reference TRBV5-1 and TRBJ2-6, is KAGVTQTPRYLIKTRGQQVTLSCSPISGHRSVSWYQQTPGQGLQFLFEYFSETQRNKGNFPGRFSGRQFSNSRSEMNVSTLELGDSALYLCASSFLGVAAGANVLTFGAGSRLTVL.

The chain has TRBV29-1 and TRBJ2-1, with a weak D call TRBD2 (6 bases). Germline-derived CDR1 and CDR2 are SQVTM and ANQGSEA. This CDR3 contains 13 residues. Between the trimmed V and J ends, which lost 0 bases and 8 bases, there was a span of 11 bases. The CDR3 sequence is CSVEDRLVDEQFF. The CDR3 DNA reads as TGCAGCGTTGAAGATAGACTAGTCGATGAGCAGTTCTTC.

This chain joins TRBV27 and TRBJ1-2, with D hard to call. Germline V lookup: CDR1 MNHEY, CDR2 SMNVEV (reference sequence). V lost 5 bases, J lost 4 bases, and 14 bases lay in between. The CDR3 sequence is 14 residues long. The CDR3 reads CASSLRTSSYGYTF. CDR3 coding DNA: TGTGCCAGCAGTCTCCGGACGTCCAGCTATGGCTACACCTTC.

The rearrangement links TRBV7-8 to TRBJ1-5, with TRBD1 as a possible D gene (5 bases). V was clipped by 1 base and J by 5 bases, with 6 bases between them. Germline V gene sequence: CDR1 SGHVS, CDR2 FQNEAQ. This CDR3 has 13 residues. The CDR3 spells CASSLGRDQPQHF. The CDR3 DNA sequence: TGTGCCAGCAGCTTAGGCAGGGATCAGCCCCAGCATTTT.

The V call is TRBV12-5, the J call TRBJ1-1; D gene unclear. The germline V gene has CDR1 LGHNT and CDR2 FRNRAP. Deletions cut 1 base from V and 4 bases from J, with 4 bases between. This CDR3 contains 12 residues. The CDR3 bases are TGTGCTAGTGGTTTGGGACTCACTGAAGCTTTCTTT. The encoded protein is CASGLGLTEAFF.

The chain uses TRBV21-1 and TRBJ1-2. TRBV21-1 corresponds to a pseudogene. The CDR3 spans 12 residues. The CDR3 spells CASSKAKDPYTF. CDR3 DNA: TGTGCCAGCAGCAAAGCGAAGGACCCCTACACCTTC.

This chain links TRBV7-9 with TRBJ2-1; the D is unclear. V lost 4 bases and J lost 0, with 13 bases in between. Germline values: CDR1 SEHNR, CDR2 FQNEAQ (reference sequence). The CDR3 is made up of 16 amino acids. The CDR3 loop is CASSSSTASSYNEQFF. CDR3 coding DNA: TGTGCCAGCAGCTCGTCGACGGCAAGCTCCTACAATGAGCAGTTCTTC.

The V and J genes are TRBV19 and TRBJ2-7, with a possible D match to TRBD1 (6 bases). The germline V and J ends were trimmed by 1 base and 6 bases, with 16 bases remaining between them. The CDR3 extends over 15 amino acids. Per germline, CDR1 LNHDA and CDR2 SQIVND (reference sequence). CDR3 nucleotides: TGTGCCAGTAGTATAGTTCCCCCGACAGGATCCGAGCAGTACTTC. Translating gives CASSIVPPTGSEQYF.

The chain combines TRBV7-6 with TRBJ2-1; 11 nucleotides align to TRBD1. Losses at the gene ends were 3 bases for V and 8 bases for J; bases not matched to a gene: 6. The CDR3 loop spans 15 amino acids. Germline CDR1 reads SGHVS; CDR2 reads FNYEAQ. The DNA for the CDR3 is TGTGCCAGCAGCTTCGAGGGACAGGGGGAGGATGAGCAGTTCTTC. It specifies CASSFEGQGEDEQFF.

The CDR3 DNA reads as TGTGCCAGCAGTTACGGGACAGGGAAGACAGATACGCAGTATTTT. The encoded protein is CASSYGTGKTDTQYF. The chain employs TRBV6-6 and TRBJ2-3; 9 nucleotides match TRBD1. From germline, CDR1 is MNHNY and CDR2 SVGAGI (reference sequence). The CDR3 extends over 15 amino acids. With 2 bases clipped from V and 3 bases from J, the junction kept 3 bases outside the gene matches.

The rearrangement links TRBV7-9 to TRBJ2-3; D ambiguous. V lost 5 bases and J lost 1, with 7 bases in between. The germline gives CDR1 SEHNR, CDR2 FQNEAQ (reference sequence). The CDR3 totals 13 residues. The CDR3 spells CASSLEGTDTQYF. The CDR3, as DNA: TGTGCCAGCAGCCTAGAAGGCACAGATACGCAGTATTTT.

The chain couples TRBV11-3 to TRBJ1-6; D uncertain. The CDR3 extends over 12 amino acids. V lost 4 bases and J lost 7, with 5 bases in between. CDR1 and CDR2 from the germline V gene are SGHNT and YENEEA. Here the CDR3 DNA reads TGTGCCAGCAGCTCGTCCAATTCACCCCTCCACTTT. Translated, it gives CASSSSNSPLHF.

The V and J genes are TRBV4-1 and TRBJ1-5; no reliable D call. Trimming took 1 base from V and 7 from J, leaving 11 bases between them. The germline CDR1 and CDR2 sequences are MGHRA and YSYEKL. The CDR3 has 14 amino acids. CDR3 bases: TGCGCCAGCAGCCAAGTTACGGTAGGACAGCCCCAGCATTTT. This translates into CASSQVTVGQPQHF.